The clone carrying this TCR beta chain was counted many times. This sample is part of a study of CD8+CD57+ T cells in acquired aplastic anemia. The CDR3 sequence is 13 residues long. Trimming took off 5 bases at V and 7 bases at J, with 11 bases between the two ends. Germline lookup yields CDR1 LNHDA and CDR2 SQIVND (reference sequence). Genomic DNA was employed as the template in profiling TCR beta VDJ and CDR3. TCRdb reanalysed the reads using MiXCR and keeps one entry per CDR3 protein. Of 400,000 to 450,000 distinct CDR3 sequences detected, 55% to 75% appear once; the ten largest clones hold 4%. The chain couples TRBV19 to TRBJ1-4, with D possibly TRBD1 on 5 matching bases. The TCR sequence derives from a human donor in good health, serving as a control. Sequenced input: sorted CD4+, CD8+, or CD8+CD57+ T cells (not recorded which) from PBMCs. The CDR3 protein is CASSPRETEKLFF. The CDR3 nucleotides are TGTGCCAGTAGTCCCAGGGAAACTGAAAAACTGTTTTTT.